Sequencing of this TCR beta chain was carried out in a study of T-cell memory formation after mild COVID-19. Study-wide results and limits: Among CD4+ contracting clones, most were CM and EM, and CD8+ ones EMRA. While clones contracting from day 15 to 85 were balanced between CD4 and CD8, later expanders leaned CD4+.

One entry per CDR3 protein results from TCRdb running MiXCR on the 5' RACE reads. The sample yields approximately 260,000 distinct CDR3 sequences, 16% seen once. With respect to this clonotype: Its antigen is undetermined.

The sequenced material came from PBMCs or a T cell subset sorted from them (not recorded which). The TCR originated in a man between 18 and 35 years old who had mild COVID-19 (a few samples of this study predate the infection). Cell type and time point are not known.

The CDR3 loop reads CASSPRSDNYGYTF. For the CDR3, the DNA is TGTGCCAGCTCACCCCGGTCTGATAACTATGGCTACACCTTC. The chain joins TRBV18 to TRBJ1-2; D unclear. V dropped 3 bases and J dropped 1 base, with 9 bases sitting between them. CDR1 KGHSH and CDR2 LQKENI come from the germline V gene. CDR3 length equals 14 residues.